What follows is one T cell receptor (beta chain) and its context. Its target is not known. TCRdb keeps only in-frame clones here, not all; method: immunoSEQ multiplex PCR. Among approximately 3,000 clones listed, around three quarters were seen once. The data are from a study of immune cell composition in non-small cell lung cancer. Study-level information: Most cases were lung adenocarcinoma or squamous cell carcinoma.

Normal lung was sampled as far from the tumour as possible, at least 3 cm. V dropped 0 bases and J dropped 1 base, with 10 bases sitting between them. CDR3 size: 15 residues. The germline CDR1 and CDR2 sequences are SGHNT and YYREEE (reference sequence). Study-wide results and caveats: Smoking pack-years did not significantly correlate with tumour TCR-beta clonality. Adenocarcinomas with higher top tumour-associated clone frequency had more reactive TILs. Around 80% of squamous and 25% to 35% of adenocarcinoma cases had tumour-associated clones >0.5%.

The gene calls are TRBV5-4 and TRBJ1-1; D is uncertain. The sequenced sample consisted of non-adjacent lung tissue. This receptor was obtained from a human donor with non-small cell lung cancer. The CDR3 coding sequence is TGTGCCAGCAGCTTGGAGTTAGGAGCGAACACTGAAGCTTTCTTT. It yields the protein CASSLELGANTEAFF.